The next 26 T cell receptor beta chains were all read from a single sample in a study of blood T cell repertoires in COVID-19. Sequenced by immunoSEQ multiplex PCR; TCRdb stores in-frame clones only, minus some. The table records fewer than 300,000 clones, less than 85% of them present only once. The specimen was peripheral blood. These TCRs come from a woman between 18 and 30 years old with acute or convalescent COVID-19.

This clone occurred a few times. This chain links TRBV28 with TRBJ2-2, with TRBD2 matching over 11 bases. The CDR3 spans 14 residues. CDR1 and CDR2 from the germline V gene are MDHEN and SYDVKM. Trimming took 8 bases from V and 7 from J; bases not matched to a gene: 6. The CDR3 region has the DNA TGTGCCAGCGGGGGACTAGCGGTTATCGGGGAGCTGTTTTTT. It translates to CASGGLAVIGELFF. Full variable domain (remainder filled in from reference TRBV28 and TRBJ2-2): DVKVTQSSRYLVKRTGEKVFLECVQDMDHENMFWYRQDPGLGLRLIYFSYDVKMKEKGDIPEGYSVSREKKERFSLILESASTNQTSMYLCASGGLAVIGELFFGEGSRLTVL.

The rearrangement joins TRBV4-1 to TRBJ1-4, with 7 bases that match TRBD1. Germline V lookup: CDR1 MGHRA, CDR2 YSYEKL. J was trimmed by 3 bases and V by 1 base; bases with no gene match: 2. The CDR3 contains 15 residues. CDR3 sequence: CASSQGDSANEKLFF. The CDR3 DNA reads as TGCGCCAGCAGCCAAGGGGACAGCGCTAATGAAAAACTGTTTTTT.

This chain uses TRBV11-2 with TRBJ2-5; no reliable D call. The CDR3 length is 14 residues. CDR1 is SGHAT and CDR2 is FQNNGV in the germline V gene. V was pared by 2 bases and J by 0 bases, with 7 bases between. The DNA of the CDR3 is TGTGCCAGCAGCTTATATGGCAACCAAGAGACCCAGTACTTC. Residues: CASSLYGNQETQYF.

The chain recombines TRBV3-1 (or the pseudogene TRBV3-2) with TRBJ1-2; D may be TRBD1 (5 bases). From germline, CDR1 is LGHDT and CDR2 YNNKEL (reference sequence). V was pared by 4 bases and J by 4 bases, with 16 bases between. CDR3 length equals 15 residues. CDR3 protein: CASSPERVGGYGYTF. CDR3 in DNA: TGTGCCAGCAGCCCCGAAAGGGTGGGGGGCTATGGCTACACCTTC.

The genes are TRBV4-2 and TRBJ2-3; 9 nucleotides line up with TRBD2. Germline V gene sequence: CDR1 LGHNA, CDR2 YNFKEQ. This CDR3 has 15 residues. J was trimmed by 2 bases and V by 2 bases; bases with no gene match: 2. The CDR3 DNA sequence: TGTGCCAGCAGCCAACCTAGCGGGACCACAGATACGCAGTATTTT. Its protein product is CASSQPSGTTDTQYF.

The chain has TRBV19 and TRBJ1-3; the D is unclear. V shed 9 bases and J shed 3 bases, with 12 bases lying between them. Per the germline V gene, CDR1 is LNHDA and CDR2 is SQIVND (reference sequence). CDR3 size: 13 residues. CDR3 protein: CASRAESGNTIYF. CDR3 DNA sequence: TGTGCCAGCCGAGCGGAAAGTGGAAACACCATATATTTT.

This clone was counted between two and nine times. The CDR3 DNA reads as TGTGCCAGCAGCGGCGGGACAGGGGGGAAGCGGAACACTGAAGCTTTCTTT. This codes for CASSGGTGGKRNTEAFF. The chain has TRBV5-4 and TRBJ1-1; 11 bases line up with TRBD1. Germline CDR1 and CDR2: SGHNT and YYREEE (reference sequence). Germline trimming cut 4 bases from V and 1 base from J; bases unmatched to any gene: 9. CDR3 size: 17 residues.

This chain joins TRBV27 and TRBJ2-5; TRBD2 might be the D (5 bases). The V gene lost 6 bases and the J gene lost 0 bases, with 14 bases spanning the gap. This CDR3 has 15 residues. Germline CDR1 and CDR2: MNHEY and SMNVEV (reference sequence). The CDR3 DNA follows: TGTGCCAGCAGATCCAGCGCCGGGAACCAAGAGACCCAGTACTTC. Translation: CASRSSAGNQETQYF.

The chain couples TRBV19 to TRBJ2-3; 8 nucleotides match TRBD1. Germline CDR1 LNHDA, CDR2 SQIVND (reference sequence). Trimming cost V 5 bases and J 2 bases; bases outside gene matches: 6. The CDR3 totals 15 residues. The CDR3 DNA reads TGTGCCAGTAGTCCGCGACAGGGGCCCACAGATACGCAGTATTTT. Protein: CASSPRQGPTDTQYF.

This clone was seen a single time. The chain couples TRBV25-1 to TRBJ1-1; perhaps TRBD1 as D (5 bases). Germline assignment: CDR1 MGHDK and CDR2 SYGVNS. Trimming took 11 bases from V and 0 from J, leaving 25 bases between them. The CDR3 consists of 17 residues. CDR3 sequence reads: CAAAGMRGGTMNTEAFF. The CDR3 DNA is TGTGCCGCCGCAGGGATGCGGGGGGGTACTATGAACACTGAAGCTTTCTTT.

J is TRBJ2-3 and V is TRBV13; TRBD2 might be the D (6 bases). Trimming pared 5 bases from V and 7 bases from J, leaving 19 bases between. CDR1 is PRHDT, CDR2 FYEKMQ, per germline (reference sequence). The CDR3 runs to 15 residues. This CDR3 is CASSPGLTSKNTQYF. DNA for the CDR3: TGTGCCAGCAGCCCGGGACTCACGTCTAAGAATACGCAGTATTTT.

V usage is TRBV3-1 (or the pseudogene TRBV3-2) and J usage is TRBJ2-1; D is undetermined. Trimming removed 0 bases at V and 12 bases at J, with 12 bases between. The length of the CDR3 is 13 residues. Germline lookup yields CDR1 LGHDT and CDR2 YNNKEL (reference sequence). The chain's CDR3 is CASSQDGFSLQFF. In DNA form, the CDR3 reads TGTGCCAGCAGCCAAGATGGGTTTAGCTTGCAGTTCTTC.

The CDR3: CASSPQGFGSNQPQHF. The DNA for the CDR3 is TGTGCCAGTAGTCCTCAGGGTTTTGGGAGCAATCAGCCCCAGCATTTT. The chain joins TRBV19 to TRBJ1-5; D is perhaps TRBD1 (5 bases). The length of the CDR3 is 16 residues. The V end was cut by 5 bases, the J end by 1 base, with 15 bases between. Per germline, CDR1 LNHDA and CDR2 SQIVND (reference sequence).

This clone was recorded a few times. The chain has TRBV3-1 (or the pseudogene TRBV3-2) and TRBJ1-4; TRBD1 matches 7 bases. Trimming took 4 bases from V and 4 from J; bases not matched to a gene: 3. This CDR3 spans 14 amino acids. In germline, CDR1 is LGHDT, CDR2 YNNKEL (reference sequence). CDR3 in DNA: TGTGCCAGCAGCCCGGGACAGCTTAATGAAAAACTGTTTTTT. Its protein product is CASSPGQLNEKLFF.

CDR3 in amino acids: CASSSAYDGLILAFF. CDR3 DNA: TGTGCCAGCAGCTCCGCATATGACGGGTTAATTTTGGCTTTCTTT. V and J are TRBV7-2 and TRBJ1-1; D not certain. Germline CDR1 and CDR2: SGHTA and FQGNSA. V lost 4 bases, J lost 11 bases, and 23 bases lay in between. CDR3 length: 15 amino acids.

This clone was counted once. The chain is built from TRBV7-2 and TRBJ2-3, with 7 nucleotides matching TRBD1. This CDR3 spans 18 amino acids. After removal of 4 bases from V and 1 base from J, the junction contained 14 bases not matched to a gene. The germline V gene encodes CDR1 SGHTA and CDR2 FQGNSA. The CDR3 nucleotides read TGTGCCAGCAGCTGGCGAGGGCGGACAGGTTTGGGCACAGATACGCAGTATTTT. Its protein is CASSWRGRTGLGTDTQYF.

The genes are TRBV5-1 and TRBJ1-1; 9 bases line up with TRBD1. CDR3 length: 18 amino acids. The germline V gene encodes CDR1 SGHRS and CDR2 YFSETQ. The J segment lost 0 bases and the V segment lost 2 bases, leaving 11 bases of the junction unmatched. The CDR3 reads CASSLKTGGDGMNTEAFF. In nucleotides, the CDR3 is TGCGCCAGCAGCTTAAAGACAGGGGGTGACGGGATGAACACTGAAGCTTTCTTT.

V usage is TRBV6-5 and J usage is TRBJ1-1; the D is unclear. V was shortened by 2 bases and J by 3 bases, with 7 bases between the two germline ends. Germline assignment: CDR1 MNHEY and CDR2 SVGAGI. The length of the CDR3 is 13 residues. The CDR3 DNA reads as TGTGCCAGCAGTTACAGCCCGGACACTGAAGCTTTCTTT. Its protein is CASSYSPDTEAFF.

V is TRBV7-2 and J is TRBJ2-2; 9 bases fit TRBD2. This CDR3 is 16 amino acids long. Germline CDR1 SGHTA, CDR2 FQGNSA. Trimming removed 1 base from V and 4 bases from J; junction bases left unmatched: 4. This CDR3 reads CASSLVAGEVTGELFF. CDR3 nucleotide sequence: TGTGCCAGCAGCTTAGTAGCGGGAGAGGTCACCGGGGAGCTGTTTTTT.

The chain combines TRBV2 with TRBJ1-4; 7 bases line up with TRBD1. The CDR3 is 16 residues long. Germline CDR1 is SNHLY and CDR2 is FYNNEI. V dropped 4 bases and J dropped 2; count of bases not matched to a gene: 7. CDR3 bases: TGTGCCAGCAGTGCGCGAGGGGGCGGCACTAATGAAAAACTGTTTTTT. Protein product: CASSARGGGTNEKLFF.

This chain joins TRBV6-2 or TRBV6-3 and TRBJ2-1; TRBD2 agrees at 9 bases. V dropped 1 base and J dropped 5; count of bases not matched to a gene: 12. This CDR3 region has 18 residues. Germline loops: CDR1 MNHEY, CDR2 SVGEGT. The CDR3, as DNA: TGTGCCAGCAGTTACTTAACCGGAGCCGGGACTAGCCACAATGAGCAGTTCTTC. It codes for CASSYLTGAGTSHNEQFF.

The chain combines TRBV28 with TRBJ2-7, with 13 bases lining up with TRBD2. Germline assignment: CDR1 MDHEN and CDR2 SYDVKM. The CDR3 runs 15 residues. Trimming at V came to 3 bases and at J to 6 bases, leaving 5 bases not matched to a gene. CDR3: CASSLALAGGREQYF. The CDR3 region has the DNA TGTGCCAGCAGTTTGGCACTAGCGGGAGGGCGCGAGCAGTACTTC.

V and J are TRBV6-1 and TRBJ2-7; 9 bases match TRBD1. Germline CDR1 is MNHNS and CDR2 is SASEGT. The trim removed 3 bases at V and 3 bases at J, leaving 18 bases unmatched. This CDR3 is 19 amino acids long. The CDR3 reads CASSEDRGFEWESFYEQYF. In nucleotides, the CDR3 is TGTGCCAGCAGTGAGGACAGGGGTTTCGAGTGGGAGTCATTCTACGAGCAGTACTTC.

The chain uses TRBV30 and TRBJ2-1; 11 bases agree with TRBD1. There are 16 residues in the CDR3. Germline loops: CDR1 GTSNPN, CDR2 SVGIG (reference sequence). The J segment lost 4 bases and the V segment lost 2 bases, leaving 7 bases of the junction unmatched. Here the CDR3 DNA reads TGTGCCTGGAGTCCTATCCGGGACAGGGGGTACAATGAGCAGTTCTTC. Protein sequence: CAWSPIRDRGYNEQFF.

The rearrangement links TRBV19 to TRBJ2-2, with D possibly being TRBD1 (5 bases). The germline gives CDR1 LNHDA, CDR2 SQIVND (reference sequence). The CDR3 sequence is 15 residues long. Trimming removed 4 bases at V and 5 bases at J, with 14 bases between. The CDR3 region is CASSRSRVGTGELFF. The DNA of the CDR3 is TGTGCCAGTAGTAGGTCCAGGGTAGGGACCGGGGAGCTGTTTTTT.

This chain uses TRBV27 with TRBJ2-3, with TRBD1 identical over 10 bases. In germline, CDR1 is MNHEY, CDR2 SMNVEV (reference sequence). The CDR3 totals 17 residues. V dropped 5 bases and J dropped 11; count of bases not matched to a gene: 19. DNA for the CDR3: TGTGCCAGCAGTCCGTTGGCCCCCGGGACAGGGGCCACAAAGCAGTATTTT. Its protein is CASSPLAPGTGATKQYF.